This TCR beta chain originates from a study of blood T cell repertoires in COVID-19. The overall study: Acute-phase and convalescent COVID-19 samples originated in the United States, Italy and Spain. The analysed material was cDNA or gDNA that came from T cells, B-cell-depleted T cells, or PBMCs.

Losses at the gene ends were 4 bases for V and 0 bases for J; bases not matched to a gene: 9. The CDR3 spans 18 residues. Germline V gives CDR1 MNHEY, CDR2 SMNVEV (reference sequence). Original processing methods: Using reference gene primer amplification, nucleated cell counts were estimated. The method was immunoSEQ multiplex PCR; TCRdb's version includes in-frame clones alone and lacks a portion of them. V and J calls and clone size follow that table, whereas D and trimming were derived from the DNA. Among 270,000 or so clones listed, roughly 84% were seen once. Specimen: peripheral blood. This TCR came from a woman between 18 and 29 years old with acute or convalescent COVID-19. V gene TRBV27 combines with J gene TRBJ2-2, with 9 bases lining up with TRBD2. The CDR3: CASSSTVAGASNTGELFF. The CDR3 region has the DNA TGTGCCAGCAGTTCCACCGTAGCGGGAGCTTCGAACACCGGGGAGCTGTTTTTT.